Listed below are T cell receptor beta chains from one sample, sequenced in a study of blood T cell repertoires in COVID-19. Assay used: immunoSEQ multiplex PCR; TCRdb lists only in-frame clones, some missing. Counted here are around 100,000 clones, roughly 87% occurring once; the ten biggest clones make up over 7%. The source material was peripheral blood. These receptors all stem from a man younger than 45 in a cohort sampled during active COVID-19. Both conserved end residues are part of each CDR3. Only part of the rows carry a size: once, few, many, or a class if the clone is expanded.

v_call: TRBV2
clone_size: NA
j_call: TRBJ2-7
cdr3_aa: CASNSWDRGRYEQYF

v_call: TRBV11-3
clone_size: NA
j_call: TRBJ2-6
cdr3_aa: CASSLVRARSSGANVLTF

v_call: TRBV11-2
clone_size: NA
j_call: TRBJ2-5
cdr3_aa: CASSWTGGGETQYF

v_call: TRBV6-2/TRBV6-3
clone_size: NA
j_call: TRBJ1-6
cdr3_aa: CASSDRGREYNSPLHF

v_call: TRBV12-3/TRBV12-4
clone_size: NA
j_call: TRBJ2-7
cdr3_aa: CASSTDSYEQYF

v_call: TRBV5-1
clone_size: NA
j_call: TRBJ2-2
cdr3_aa: CASSLSGGAAGELFF

v_call: TRBV29-1
clone_size: NA
j_call: TRBJ2-5
cdr3_aa: CSVGLAVRETQYF

v_call: TRBV10-3
clone_size: NA
j_call: TRBJ1-4
cdr3_aa: CAISSGFSEKLFF

v_call: TRBV29-1
clone_size: NA
j_call: TRBJ2-5
cdr3_aa: CSVRRGPTQETQYF

v_call: TRBV13
clone_size: NA
j_call: TRBJ2-2
cdr3_aa: CASRPTGGNTGELFF

v_call: TRBV28
clone_size: NA
j_call: TRBJ2-1
cdr3_aa: CASSLIRGGGRFSSYNEQFF

v_call: TRBV7-9
clone_size: NA
j_call: TRBJ1-3
cdr3_aa: CASSLLQGDTIYF

v_call: TRBV4-1
clone_size: NA
j_call: TRBJ2-2
cdr3_aa: CASSHLQGSGELFF

v_call: TRBV4-3
clone_size: once
j_call: TRBJ1-6
cdr3_aa: CASSPRRARSANSPLHF

v_call: TRBV2
clone_size: few
j_call: TRBJ1-6
cdr3_aa: CASMAAGGLNSPLHF

v_call: TRBV6-2/TRBV6-3
clone_size: NA
j_call: TRBJ2-2
cdr3_aa: CASSLLPVPNTGELFF

v_call: TRBV7-2
clone_size: NA
j_call: TRBJ2-3
cdr3_aa: CASSLLAGGTDTQYF

v_call: TRBV9
clone_size: NA
j_call: TRBJ2-5
cdr3_aa: CASSPRSEETQYF

v_call: TRBV9
clone_size: once
j_call: TRBJ2-1
cdr3_aa: CASSVGRGAYNEQFF

v_call: TRBV2
clone_size: NA
j_call: TRBJ2-3
cdr3_aa: CASSDGGVGEDTQYF

v_call: TRBV2
clone_size: NA
j_call: TRBJ2-3
cdr3_aa: CASKQGPDTQYF

v_call: TRBV29-1
clone_size: NA
j_call: TRBJ1-1
cdr3_aa: CSVEGQQNTEAFF

v_call: TRBV5-1
clone_size: once
j_call: TRBJ2-1
cdr3_aa: CASSLVPLAGEGQFF

v_call: TRBV11-1
clone_size: NA
j_call: TRBJ2-7
cdr3_aa: CASSLATGSSVEQYF

v_call: TRBV10-3
clone_size: NA
j_call: TRBJ2-2
cdr3_aa: CAISVGQPYTGELFF

v_call: TRBV4-2
clone_size: NA
j_call: TRBJ1-4
cdr3_aa: CASSPGTGFNNEKLFF

v_call: TRBV5-6
clone_size: NA
j_call: TRBJ2-1
cdr3_aa: CASTKYGQGVGEQFF

v_call: TRBV7-9
clone_size: NA
j_call: TRBJ2-3
cdr3_aa: CASSLGLAGTDTQYF

v_call: TRBV2
clone_size: NA
j_call: TRBJ1-5
cdr3_aa: CASHDSNSNQPQHF

v_call: TRBV5-1
clone_size: NA
j_call: TRBJ2-6
cdr3_aa: CASSLRLAGSPGGANVLTF

v_call: TRBV7-8
clone_size: NA
j_call: TRBJ2-5
cdr3_aa: CASSLAGGGGSKKQYQETQYF

v_call: TRBV2
clone_size: NA
j_call: TRBJ2-5
cdr3_aa: CASRKRTSGGAEETQYF

v_call: TRBV10-3
clone_size: NA
j_call: TRBJ2-1
cdr3_aa: CAISQLAGSGEQFF

v_call: TRBV18
clone_size: NA
j_call: TRBJ2-5
cdr3_aa: CASSGVYETQYF

v_call: TRBV2
clone_size: NA
j_call: TRBJ1-4
cdr3_aa: CASSEGTGSNEKLFF

v_call: TRBV19
clone_size: NA
j_call: TRBJ2-6
cdr3_aa: CASSIGTGVRGANVLTF